A selection of T cell receptor beta chains follows, all from one sample in a study of identical twins. From the 5' RACE reads, TCRdb called clonotypes with MiXCR, one entry per CDR3 protein. The sample includes under 900,000 distinct CDR3 sequences, 12% of them seen just once. These data are also associated with another study on yellow fever vaccine responses in identical twins.

Sequenced sample: PBMCs. Receptors originate from a woman in her late teens or twenties in good health. Both conserved end residues are part of each CDR3. The order of the fields is CDR3 length, D gene, V gene, clone size, J gene, CDR3 protein, CDR3 DNA. The D gene is left open where the match is weak. Expanded clones get a size class; other rows say once, few or many, or leave the size out.

CDR3 length: 15
D gene: NA
V gene: TRBV10-1
clone size: many
J gene: TRBJ2-1
CDR3 protein: CASSAGRSSYNEQFF
CDR3 DNA: TGCGCCAGCAGTGCGGGCCGAAGCTCCTACAATGAGCAGTTCTTC

CDR3 length: 15
D gene: NA
V gene: TRBV25-1
clone size: few
J gene: TRBJ1-1
CDR3 protein: CASSEYTGPNTEAFF
CDR3 DNA: TGTGCCAGCAGTGAATATACAGGCCCGAACACTGAAGCTTTCTTT

CDR3 length: 15
D gene: TRBD2
V gene: TRBV10-2
clone size: NA
J gene: TRBJ2-2
CDR3 protein: CASTPLAGGFGELFF
CDR3 DNA: TGCGCCAGCACTCCACTAGCGGGAGGGTTCGGGGAGCTGTTTTTT

CDR3 length: 17
D gene: TRBD2
V gene: TRBV5-1
clone size: many
J gene: TRBJ2-3
CDR3 protein: CASSAGTSGGARDTQYF
CDR3 DNA: TGCGCCAGCAGCGCGGGGACTAGCGGGGGGGCAAGAGATACGCAGTATTTT

CDR3 length: 14
D gene: NA
V gene: TRBV9
clone size: NA
J gene: TRBJ2-2
CDR3 protein: CASSVGGDIGELFF
CDR3 DNA: TGTGCCAGCAGCGTAGGAGGAGATATAGGGGAGCTGTTTTTT

CDR3 length: 17
D gene: NA
V gene: TRBV12-3/TRBV12-4
clone size: NA
J gene: TRBJ2-1
CDR3 protein: CASTLMVVVGSYNEQFF
CDR3 DNA: TGTGCCAGCACCCTCATGGTCGTGGTCGGCTCCTACAATGAGCAGTTCTTC

CDR3 length: 15
D gene: NA
V gene: TRBV10-3
clone size: NA
J gene: TRBJ2-1
CDR3 protein: CAISAGGGPVNEQFF
CDR3 DNA: TGTGCCATCAGTGCTGGCGGGGGCCCAGTCAATGAGCAGTTCTTC

CDR3 length: 13
D gene: NA
V gene: TRBV2
clone size: NA
J gene: TRBJ2-7
CDR3 protein: CASAGQGPYEQYF
CDR3 DNA: TGTGCCAGCGCGGGGCAGGGTCCATACGAGCAGTACTTC

CDR3 length: 15
D gene: NA
V gene: TRBV14
clone size: few
J gene: TRBJ1-1
CDR3 protein: CASSQARGMGTEAFF
CDR3 DNA: TGTGCCAGCAGCCAAGCAAGAGGGATGGGAACTGAAGCTTTCTTT

CDR3 length: 14
D gene: TRBD1
V gene: TRBV11-2
clone size: NA
J gene: TRBJ1-4
CDR3 protein: CASSQGTDNEKLFF
CDR3 DNA: TGTGCCAGCAGCCAAGGGACAGATAATGAAAAACTGTTTTTT

CDR3 length: 17
D gene: TRBD2
V gene: TRBV24-1
clone size: few
J gene: TRBJ2-2
CDR3 protein: CATSDLTTSGRPGELFF
CDR3 DNA: TGTGCCACCAGTGATTTGACTACTAGCGGGAGACCCGGGGAGCTGTTTTTT

CDR3 length: 16
D gene: NA
V gene: TRBV13
clone size: few
J gene: TRBJ2-2
CDR3 protein: CASMGDRPRGTGELFF
CDR3 DNA: TGTGCCAGCATGGGAGACAGGCCTCGTGGCACCGGGGAGCTGTTTTTT

CDR3 length: 16
D gene: TRBD1
V gene: TRBV7-9
clone size: NA
J gene: TRBJ2-1
CDR3 protein: CASSLYGTGSKNEQFF
CDR3 DNA: TGTGCCAGCAGCTTGTACGGGACAGGGTCAAAGAATGAGCAGTTCTTC

CDR3 length: 15
D gene: NA
V gene: TRBV11-3
clone size: many
J gene: TRBJ2-5
CDR3 protein: CASSLVVGRQETQYF
CDR3 DNA: TGTGCCAGCAGCTTAGTAGTGGGAAGGCAAGAGACCCAGTACTTC

CDR3 length: 14
D gene: TRBD2
V gene: TRBV7-3
clone size: few
J gene: TRBJ2-1
CDR3 protein: CASSLGLENNEQFF
CDR3 DNA: TGTGCCAGCAGCCTGGGACTAGAAAACAATGAGCAGTTCTTC

CDR3 length: 16
D gene: TRBD2
V gene: TRBV28
clone size: NA
J gene: TRBJ2-3
CDR3 protein: CASSSQIAGGTDTQYF
CDR3 DNA: TGTGCCAGCAGTTCACAAATAGCGGGCGGCACAGATACGCAGTATTTT

CDR3 length: 15
D gene: NA
V gene: TRBV11-2
clone size: many
J gene: TRBJ1-1
CDR3 protein: CASSLSPTVNTEAFF
CDR3 DNA: TGTGCCAGCAGCTTAAGTCCTACAGTGAACACTGAAGCTTTCTTT

CDR3 length: 14
D gene: NA
V gene: TRBV12-3/TRBV12-4
clone size: few
J gene: TRBJ1-6
CDR3 protein: CASTSGAGNSPLHF
CDR3 DNA: TGTGCCAGCACCTCGGGGGCAGGGAATTCACCCCTCCACTTT

CDR3 length: 15
D gene: NA
V gene: TRBV5-1
clone size: many
J gene: TRBJ2-1
CDR3 protein: CASSPSAGSFHEQFF
CDR3 DNA: TGCGCCAGCAGCCCCTCGGCGGGAAGCTTCCATGAGCAGTTCTTC

CDR3 length: 21
D gene: TRBD2
V gene: TRBV28
clone size: NA
J gene: TRBJ2-3
CDR3 protein: CASTTPLGERTSGRSTDTQYF
CDR3 DNA: TGTGCCAGCACTACACCACTGGGGGAGAGGACTAGCGGGCGAAGCACAGATACGCAGTATTTT

CDR3 length: 13
D gene: NA
V gene: TRBV25-1
clone size: many
J gene: TRBJ1-2
CDR3 protein: CASSAGGLYGYTF
CDR3 DNA: TGTGCCAGCAGTGCCGGGGGGCTCTATGGCTACACCTTC

CDR3 length: 16
D gene: NA
V gene: TRBV5-1
clone size: NA
J gene: TRBJ2-2
CDR3 protein: CASSLDGRTNTGELFF
CDR3 DNA: TGCGCCAGCAGCTTGGATGGCAGGACGAACACCGGGGAGCTGTTTTTT

CDR3 length: 14
D gene: NA
V gene: TRBV20-1
clone size: NA
J gene: TRBJ2-7
CDR3 protein: CSARKDPRGYEQYF
CDR3 DNA: TGCAGTGCTAGAAAGGACCCCCGCGGCTACGAGCAGTACTTC

CDR3 length: 15
D gene: NA
V gene: TRBV5-1
clone size: many
J gene: TRBJ2-1
CDR3 protein: CASSLVAEVHNEQFF
CDR3 DNA: TGCGCCAGCAGCTTGGTAGCGGAGGTACACAATGAGCAGTTCTTC

CDR3 length: 17
D gene: TRBD2
V gene: TRBV5-1
clone size: many
J gene: TRBJ2-7
CDR3 protein: CASSPGTSGRETYEQYF
CDR3 DNA: TGCGCCAGCAGCCCGGGGACTAGCGGGAGGGAAACCTACGAGCAGTACTTC

CDR3 length: 15
D gene: NA
V gene: TRBV12-3/TRBV12-4
clone size: NA
J gene: TRBJ2-2
CDR3 protein: CASSHLGPDTGELFF
CDR3 DNA: TGTGCCAGCAGCCATCTGGGACCGGACACCGGGGAGCTGTTTTTT

CDR3 length: 14
D gene: NA
V gene: TRBV20-1
clone size: NA
J gene: TRBJ2-1
CDR3 protein: CSASPKFSYNEQFF
CDR3 DNA: TGCAGTGCTAGCCCGAAATTCTCCTACAATGAGCAGTTCTTC

CDR3 length: 15
D gene: NA
V gene: TRBV9
clone size: NA
J gene: TRBJ1-5
CDR3 protein: CASSVEGQDNQPQHF
CDR3 DNA: TGTGCCAGCAGCGTAGAAGGGCAGGACAACCAGCCCCAGCATTTT

CDR3 length: 16
D gene: NA
V gene: TRBV7-9
clone size: few
J gene: TRBJ1-4
CDR3 protein: CASSLVWGAGNEKLFF
CDR3 DNA: TGTGCCAGCAGCTTAGTGTGGGGGGCAGGTAATGAAAAACTGTTTTTT

CDR3 length: 19
D gene: NA
V gene: TRBV24-1
clone size: NA
J gene: TRBJ2-1
CDR3 protein: CAICPRLRLEGETYNEQFF
CDR3 DNA: TGTGCCATCTGCCCCAGGCTAAGATTGGAGGGAGAAACCTACAATGAGCAGTTCTTC

CDR3 length: 12
D gene: NA
V gene: TRBV12-3/TRBV12-4
clone size: few
J gene: TRBJ2-1
CDR3 protein: CASSLDPSEQFF
CDR3 DNA: TGTGCCAGCAGCCTGGACCCTAGTGAGCAGTTCTTC

CDR3 length: 16
D gene: TRBD2
V gene: TRBV20-1
clone size: NA
J gene: TRBJ2-7
CDR3 protein: CSARPLPAGDSHEQYF
CDR3 DNA: TGCAGTGCTAGACCTCTCCCGGCGGGAGATAGCCACGAGCAGTACTTC

CDR3 length: 18
D gene: NA
V gene: TRBV12-3/TRBV12-4
clone size: few
J gene: TRBJ1-4
CDR3 protein: CASSSLSFGGPPNEKLFF
CDR3 DNA: TGTGCCAGCAGTAGCCTCTCGTTTGGAGGGCCGCCTAATGAAAAACTGTTTTTT

CDR3 length: 17
D gene: TRBD2
V gene: TRBV4-1
clone size: NA
J gene: TRBJ2-3
CDR3 protein: CASSQTGTSGATDTQYF
CDR3 DNA: TGCGCCAGCAGCCAAACCGGGACTAGCGGGGCCACAGATACGCAGTATTTT

CDR3 length: 12
D gene: NA
V gene: TRBV20-1
clone size: many
J gene: TRBJ2-5
CDR3 protein: CSAYKGAETQYF
CDR3 DNA: TGCAGTGCTTACAAGGGAGCGGAGACCCAGTACTTC

CDR3 length: 18
D gene: TRBD2
V gene: TRBV28
clone size: NA
J gene: TRBJ2-5
CDR3 protein: CASSFPLRLAGGEETQYF
CDR3 DNA: TGTGCCAGCAGTTTCCCACTCCGACTAGCGGGGGGGGAAGAGACCCAGTACTTC

CDR3 length: 14
D gene: NA
V gene: TRBV10-1
clone size: once
J gene: TRBJ1-1
CDR3 protein: CASSPGTSYTEAFF
CDR3 DNA: TGCGCCAGCAGTCCCGGGACCTCTTACACTGAAGCTTTCTTT

CDR3 length: 15
D gene: NA
V gene: TRBV5-6
clone size: few
J gene: TRBJ1-2
CDR3 protein: CASSRNRVMGGGYTF
CDR3 DNA: TGTGCCAGCAGTCGGAACAGGGTAATGGGAGGTGGCTACACCTTC

CDR3 length: 17
D gene: NA
V gene: TRBV4-2
clone size: few
J gene: TRBJ2-6
CDR3 protein: CASSQVADYSGANVLTF
CDR3 DNA: TGTGCCAGCAGCCAAGTTGCGGACTACTCTGGGGCCAACGTCCTGACTTTC

CDR3 length: 14
D gene: NA
V gene: TRBV3-1
clone size: NA
J gene: TRBJ2-7
CDR3 protein: CASSQVWGFDEQYF
CDR3 DNA: TGTGCCAGCAGCCAAGTATGGGGTTTTGACGAGCAGTACTTC

CDR3 length: 15
D gene: TRBD1
V gene: TRBV12-3/TRBV12-4
clone size: many
J gene: TRBJ1-2
CDR3 protein: CATNKGQGVTNGYTF
CDR3 DNA: TGTGCCACAAACAAGGGACAGGGGGTTACCAATGGCTACACCTTC

CDR3 length: 16
D gene: NA
V gene: TRBV15
clone size: many
J gene: TRBJ2-2
CDR3 protein: CATSSWTYVDPGELFF
CDR3 DNA: TGTGCCACCAGCAGCTGGACCTACGTAGACCCCGGGGAGCTGTTTTTT

CDR3 length: 15
D gene: TRBD2
V gene: TRBV5-1
clone size: few
J gene: TRBJ2-7
CDR3 protein: CASSSDSGRHYEQYF
CDR3 DNA: TGCGCCAGCAGCTCGGATAGCGGGAGGCACTACGAGCAGTACTTC

CDR3 length: 12
D gene: NA
V gene: TRBV20-1
clone size: NA
J gene: TRBJ2-7
CDR3 protein: CSATPGLDEQYF
CDR3 DNA: TGCAGTGCAACCCCAGGGCTTGACGAGCAGTACTTC

CDR3 length: 14
D gene: NA
V gene: TRBV25-1
clone size: few
J gene: TRBJ2-1
CDR3 protein: CASSAAVGLDEQFF
CDR3 DNA: TGTGCCAGCAGTGCCGCTGTTGGTTTGGATGAGCAGTTCTTC

CDR3 length: 17
D gene: NA
V gene: TRBV5-1
clone size: many
J gene: TRBJ2-1
CDR3 protein: CASSLGATAPSYNEQFF
CDR3 DNA: TGCGCCAGCAGCTTGGGAGCCACAGCGCCCTCCTACAATGAGCAGTTCTTC

CDR3 length: 15
D gene: NA
V gene: TRBV5-1
clone size: few
J gene: TRBJ1-6
CDR3 protein: CASSPTGVVGSPLHF
CDR3 DNA: TGCGCCAGCAGCCCTACCGGGGTAGTCGGGTCACCCCTCCACTTT

CDR3 length: 13
D gene: NA
V gene: TRBV25-1
clone size: NA
J gene: TRBJ1-1
CDR3 protein: CASSEGFRAEAFF
CDR3 DNA: TGTGCCAGCAGTGAGGGGTTCAGGGCTGAAGCTTTCTTT

CDR3 length: 14
D gene: NA
V gene: TRBV7-9
clone size: NA
J gene: TRBJ2-5
CDR3 protein: CASSRGGAGFQQYF
CDR3 DNA: TGTGCCAGCAGCCGCGGGGGCGCAGGGTTCCAACAGTACTTC

CDR3 length: 17
D gene: TRBD2
V gene: TRBV24-1
clone size: few
J gene: TRBJ2-1
CDR3 protein: CATSDYGTSGTYNEQFF
CDR3 DNA: TGTGCCACCAGTGATTACGGGACTAGCGGAACCTACAATGAGCAGTTCTTC

CDR3 length: 15
D gene: NA
V gene: TRBV6-2/TRBV6-3
clone size: NA
J gene: TRBJ2-3
CDR3 protein: CASSYGLISTDTQYF
CDR3 DNA: TGTGCCAGCAGTTACGGACTGATCAGCACAGATACGCAGTATTTT